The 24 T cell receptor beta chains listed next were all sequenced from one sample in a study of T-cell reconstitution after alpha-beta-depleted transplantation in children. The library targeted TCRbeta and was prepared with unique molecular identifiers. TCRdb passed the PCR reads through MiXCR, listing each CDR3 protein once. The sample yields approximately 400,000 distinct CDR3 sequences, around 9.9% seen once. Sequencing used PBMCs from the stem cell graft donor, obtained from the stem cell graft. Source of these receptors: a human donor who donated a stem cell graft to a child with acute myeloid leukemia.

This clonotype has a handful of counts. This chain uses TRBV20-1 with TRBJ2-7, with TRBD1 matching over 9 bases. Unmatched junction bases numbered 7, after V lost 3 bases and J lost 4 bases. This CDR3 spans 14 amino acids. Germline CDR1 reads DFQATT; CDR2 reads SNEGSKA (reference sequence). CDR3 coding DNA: TGCAGTGCTAGCCCCGGGACAGGGTCTTACGAGCAGTACTTC. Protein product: CSASPGTGSYEQYF.

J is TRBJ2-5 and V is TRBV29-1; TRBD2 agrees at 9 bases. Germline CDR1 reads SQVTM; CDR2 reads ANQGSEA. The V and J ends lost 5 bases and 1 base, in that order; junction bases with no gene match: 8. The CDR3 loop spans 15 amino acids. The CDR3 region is CSVTPSGASQETQYF. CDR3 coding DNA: TGCAGCGTTACCCCTAGCGGGGCGTCCCAAGAGACCCAGTACTTC.

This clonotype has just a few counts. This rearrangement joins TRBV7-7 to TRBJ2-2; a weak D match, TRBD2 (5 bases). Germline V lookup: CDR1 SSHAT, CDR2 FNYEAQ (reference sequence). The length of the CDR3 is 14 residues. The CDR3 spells CASRRGLDTGELFF. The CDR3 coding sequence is TGTGCTAGCCGTCGGGGATTAGACACCGGGGAGCTGTTTTTT.

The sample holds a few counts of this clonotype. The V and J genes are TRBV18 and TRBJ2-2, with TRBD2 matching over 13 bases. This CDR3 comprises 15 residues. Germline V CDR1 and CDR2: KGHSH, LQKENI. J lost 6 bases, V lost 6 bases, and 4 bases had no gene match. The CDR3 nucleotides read TGTGCCAGCTCCCGGACTAGCGGGAGTCCCGGGGAGCTGTTTTTT. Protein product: CASSRTSGSPGELFF.

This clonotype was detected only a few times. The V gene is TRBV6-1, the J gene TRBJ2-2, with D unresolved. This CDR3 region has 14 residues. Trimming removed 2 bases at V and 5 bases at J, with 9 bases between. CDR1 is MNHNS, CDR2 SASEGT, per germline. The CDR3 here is CASSEPGGTGELFF. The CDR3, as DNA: TGTGCCAGCAGTGAACCAGGTGGTACCGGGGAGCTGTTTTTT.

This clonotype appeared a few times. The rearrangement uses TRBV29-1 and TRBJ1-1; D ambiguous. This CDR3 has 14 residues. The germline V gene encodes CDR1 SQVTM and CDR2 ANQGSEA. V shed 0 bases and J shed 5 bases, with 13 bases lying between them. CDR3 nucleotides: TGCAGCGTTGAAGATATGGAATACGGGACTGAAGCTTTCTTT. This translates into CSVEDMEYGTEAFF.

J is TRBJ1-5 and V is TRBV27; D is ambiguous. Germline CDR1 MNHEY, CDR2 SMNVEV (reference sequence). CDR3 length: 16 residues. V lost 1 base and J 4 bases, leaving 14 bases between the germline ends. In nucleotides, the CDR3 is TGTGCCAGCAGTTTATACCAACCAACTGAGAATCAGCCCCAGCATTTT. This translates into CASSLYQPTENQPQHF.

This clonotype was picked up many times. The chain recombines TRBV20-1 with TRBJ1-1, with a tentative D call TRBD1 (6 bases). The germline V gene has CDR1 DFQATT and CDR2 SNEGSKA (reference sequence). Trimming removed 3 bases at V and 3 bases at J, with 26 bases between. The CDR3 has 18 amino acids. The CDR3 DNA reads TGCAGTGCTAGGTCGATGGGCCTCTGGGGGCGTACGGACACTGAAGCTTTCTTT. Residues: CSARSMGLWGRTDTEAFF.

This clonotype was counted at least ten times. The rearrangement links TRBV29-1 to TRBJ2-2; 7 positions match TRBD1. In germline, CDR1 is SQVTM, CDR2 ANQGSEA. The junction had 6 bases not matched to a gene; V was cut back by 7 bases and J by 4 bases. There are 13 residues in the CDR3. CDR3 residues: CSAHGTVTGELFF. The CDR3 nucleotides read TGCAGCGCACATGGGACAGTCACCGGGGAGCTGTTTTTT.

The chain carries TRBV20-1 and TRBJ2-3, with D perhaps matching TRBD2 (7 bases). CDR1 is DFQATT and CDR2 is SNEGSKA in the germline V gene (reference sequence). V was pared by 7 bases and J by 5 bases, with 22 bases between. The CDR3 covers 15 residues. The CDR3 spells CSGERGGRGGDTQYF. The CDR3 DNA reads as TGCAGTGGAGAGCGAGGAGGGAGGGGGGGAGATACGCAGTATTTT.

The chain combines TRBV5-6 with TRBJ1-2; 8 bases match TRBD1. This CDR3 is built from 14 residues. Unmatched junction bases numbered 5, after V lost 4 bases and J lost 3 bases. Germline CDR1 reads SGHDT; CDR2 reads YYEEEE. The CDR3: CASSGLDRDYGYTF. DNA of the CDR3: TGTGCCAGCAGCGGGCTGGACAGGGACTATGGCTACACCTTC.

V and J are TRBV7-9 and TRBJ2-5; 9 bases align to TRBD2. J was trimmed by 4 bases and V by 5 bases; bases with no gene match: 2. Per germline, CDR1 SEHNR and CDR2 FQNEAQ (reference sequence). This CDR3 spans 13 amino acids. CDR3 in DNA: TGTGCCAGCAGCAAAGCGGGGGGAGAGACCCAGTACTTC. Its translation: CASSKAGGETQYF. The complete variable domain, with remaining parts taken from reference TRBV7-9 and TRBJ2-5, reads DTGVSQNPRHKITKRGQNVTFRCDPISEHNRLYWYRQTLGQGPEFLTYFQNEAQLEKSRLLSDRFSAERPKGSFSTLEIQRTEQGDSAMYLCASSKAGGETQYFGPGTRLLVL.

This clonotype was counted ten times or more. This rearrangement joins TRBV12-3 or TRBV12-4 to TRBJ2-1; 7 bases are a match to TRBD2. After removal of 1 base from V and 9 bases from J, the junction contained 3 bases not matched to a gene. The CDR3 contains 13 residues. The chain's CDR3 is CASSLGGGVEQFF. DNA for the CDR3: TGTGCCAGCAGTTTAGGGGGGGGGGTTGAGCAGTTCTTC.

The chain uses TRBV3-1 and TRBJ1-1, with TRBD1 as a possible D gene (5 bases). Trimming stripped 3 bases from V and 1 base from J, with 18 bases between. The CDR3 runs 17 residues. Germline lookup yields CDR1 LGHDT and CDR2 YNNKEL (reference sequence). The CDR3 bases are TGTGCCAGCAGCCACCCCCCGTGGCGGACATCGAACACTGAAGCTTTCTTT. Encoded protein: CASSHPPWRTSNTEAFF.

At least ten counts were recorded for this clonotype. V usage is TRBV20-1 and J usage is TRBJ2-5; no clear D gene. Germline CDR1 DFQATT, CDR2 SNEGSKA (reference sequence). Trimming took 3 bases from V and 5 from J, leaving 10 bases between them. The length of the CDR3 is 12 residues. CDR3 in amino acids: CSASPVQETQYF. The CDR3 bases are TGCAGTGCTAGCCCCGTTCAGGAGACCCAGTACTTC.

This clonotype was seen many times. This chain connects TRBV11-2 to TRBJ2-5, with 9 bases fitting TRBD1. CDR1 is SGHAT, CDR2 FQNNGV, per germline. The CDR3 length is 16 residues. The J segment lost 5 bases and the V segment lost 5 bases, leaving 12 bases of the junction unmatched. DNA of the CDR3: TGTGCCAGCAGCCGCGCCGGGACAGGGAGTCGGGAGACCCAGTACTTC. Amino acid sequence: CASSRAGTGSRETQYF.

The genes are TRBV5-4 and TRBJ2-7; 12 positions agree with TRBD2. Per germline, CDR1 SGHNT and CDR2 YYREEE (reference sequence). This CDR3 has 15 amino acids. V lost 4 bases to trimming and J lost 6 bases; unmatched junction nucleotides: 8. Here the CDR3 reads CASSQDGLAGSEQYF. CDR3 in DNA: TGTGCCAGCAGCCAGGACGGACTAGCGGGATCCGAGCAGTACTTC.

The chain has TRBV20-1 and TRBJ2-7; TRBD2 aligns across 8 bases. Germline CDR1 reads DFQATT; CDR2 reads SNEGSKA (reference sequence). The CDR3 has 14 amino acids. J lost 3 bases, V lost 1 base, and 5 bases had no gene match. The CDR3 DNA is TGCAGTGCTAGAGTGGTTAGCGGGAACTACGAGCAGTACTTC. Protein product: CSARVVSGNYEQYF.

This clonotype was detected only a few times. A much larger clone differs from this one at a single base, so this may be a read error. The CDR3 DNA reads as TGTGCCAGCAGCTTACGTAGCGGATCCTACGAGCAGTACTTC. Translation gives CASSLRSGSYEQYF. The V call is TRBV7-9, the J call TRBJ2-7; tentatively, D is TRBD2 (6 bases). CDR3 length equals 14 residues. V lost 2 bases to trimming and J lost 1 base, with 9 bases between them. The germline gives CDR1 SEHNR, CDR2 FQNEAQ (reference sequence).

The CDR3 spells CASSLSPPGIGSSNEQFF. CDR3 sequence (DNA): TGTGCCAGCAGTTTATCTCCCCCAGGGATCGGTTCTAGCAATGAGCAGTTCTTC. The V and J genes are TRBV27 and TRBJ2-1; perhaps TRBD1 as D (5 bases). CDR3 length: 18 amino acids. Trimming shortened V by 0 bases and J by 6 bases, and 21 bases separated the two germline ends. Germline V gene sequence: CDR1 MNHEY, CDR2 SMNVEV (reference sequence).

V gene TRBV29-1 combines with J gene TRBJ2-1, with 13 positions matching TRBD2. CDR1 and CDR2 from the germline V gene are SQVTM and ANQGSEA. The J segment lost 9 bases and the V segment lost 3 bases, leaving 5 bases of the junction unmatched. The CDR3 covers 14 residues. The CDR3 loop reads CSVDTGTSGAEQFF. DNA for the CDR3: TGCAGCGTTGATACCGGGACTAGCGGGGCTGAGCAGTTCTTC.

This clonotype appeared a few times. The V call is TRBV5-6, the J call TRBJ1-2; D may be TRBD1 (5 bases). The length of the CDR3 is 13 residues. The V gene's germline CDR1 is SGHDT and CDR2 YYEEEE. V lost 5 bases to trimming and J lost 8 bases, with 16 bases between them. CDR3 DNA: TGTGCCAGCAGGGGGGACGGGTTTGGGGGCTACACCTTC. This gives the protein CASRGDGFGGYTF.

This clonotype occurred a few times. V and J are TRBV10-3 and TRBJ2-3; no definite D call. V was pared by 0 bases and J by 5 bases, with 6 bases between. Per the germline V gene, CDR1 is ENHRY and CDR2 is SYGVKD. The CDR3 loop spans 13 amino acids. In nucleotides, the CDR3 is TGTGCCATCAGTGAGTCTCTAGTAGATACGCAGTATTTT. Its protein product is CAISESLVDTQYF.

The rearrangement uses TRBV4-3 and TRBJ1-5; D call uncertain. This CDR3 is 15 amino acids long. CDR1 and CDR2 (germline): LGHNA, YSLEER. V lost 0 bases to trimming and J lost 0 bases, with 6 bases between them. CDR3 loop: CASSQELDSNQPQHF. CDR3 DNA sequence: TGCGCCAGCAGCCAAGAACTGGATAGCAATCAGCCCCAGCATTTT.